Following are 18 T cell receptor beta chains from one sample sequenced in a study of regulatory T cells in long-lasting Graves disease. Regarding time point: newly diagnosed GD, antithyroid drugs for less than 3 months. Making the TCR library involved RNA that had been extracted from PBMCs. Arm-PCR with iRepertoire HTBI primers amplified the CDR3 regions for these TCR beta libraries. Each CDR3 protein is one row after TCRdb ran MiXCR on the multiplex PCR reads. The repertoire holds under 400,000 distinct CDR3 sequences, with approximately 15% as singletons. These data also featured in a second study, about T cells in Graves' hyperthyroidism and ophthalmopathy.

Sequenced here: peripheral blood mononuclear cells (PBMCs), sampled at new diagnosis, from a patient treated with antithyroid drugs. These receptors came from a man aged 35 to 55 with Graves disease.

This clonotype was recorded many times. The V call is TRBV4-2, the J call TRBJ2-3; 9 bases match TRBD2. Germline assignment: CDR1 LGHNA and CDR2 YNFKEQ. Trimming cost V 2 bases and J 1 base; bases outside gene matches: 1. The CDR3 consists of 15 residues. The CDR3 nucleotides read TGTGCCAGCAGCCAATTAGCGGGGGGCACAGATACGCAGTATTTT. Its protein product is CASSQLAGGTDTQYF.

The gene calls are TRBV20-1 and TRBJ1-5; possibly TRBD1 for D (5 bases). This CDR3 spans 16 amino acids. CDR1 DFQATT and CDR2 SNEGSKA come from the germline V gene (reference sequence). Trimming removed 5 bases from V and 3 bases from J, with 20 bases in between. CDR3 coding DNA: TGCAGTGCTCCGAACCCCCTAGACAGACACAATCAGCCCCAGCATTTT. Its translation: CSAPNPLDRHNQPQHF.

Ten or more counts support this clonotype. J is TRBJ2-1 and V is TRBV5-1; 7 bases match TRBD2. Germline V gene data show CDR1 as SGHRS and CDR2 as YFSETQ. Trimming removed 0 bases from V and 5 bases from J; junction bases left unmatched: 8. This CDR3 is 16 amino acids long. The CDR3: CASSLGGTTTDNEQFF. Written as DNA, the CDR3 is TGCGCCAGCAGCTTGGGAGGGACTACCACAGACAATGAGCAGTTCTTC.

This clonotype was counted between two and nine times. V and J are TRBV2 and TRBJ2-1, with 10 nucleotides matching TRBD2. This CDR3 comprises 16 residues. After removal of 9 bases from V and 4 bases from J, the junction contained 12 bases not matched to a gene. From germline, CDR1 is SNHLY and CDR2 FYNNEI. The CDR3 coding sequence is TGTGCCAGGGCAACCATAGCGGGGGGCAATTACAATGAGCAGTTCTTC. It codes for CARATIAGGNYNEQFF.

J is TRBJ2-3 and V is TRBV29-1; D call uncertain. Looked up from germline, CDR1 is SQVTM and CDR2 is ANQGSEA. Trimming took off 1 base at V and 8 bases at J, with 10 bases between the two ends. This CDR3 has 12 residues. CDR3 nucleotide sequence: TGCAGCGTTGAAGGGGATTTTGCTACGCAGTATTTT. It yields the protein CSVEGDFATQYF.

The sample holds a few counts of this clonotype. V and J are TRBV15 and TRBJ2-1; TRBD1 matches 9 bases. Germline V gene sequence: CDR1 LNHNV, CDR2 YYDKDF (reference sequence). CDR3 size: 14 residues. Trimming removed 4 bases from V and 5 bases from J; junction bases left unmatched: 3. The CDR3 region has the DNA TGTGCCACCAGCACGCGGACAGGGGACAATGAGCAGTTCTTC. Its translation is CATSTRTGDNEQFF.

This clonotype occurred a few times. CDR3 sequence (DNA): TGTGCCATCAGGGAGGGACAAGGCACAGATACGCAGTATTTT. Translation: CAIREGQGTDTQYF. This rearrangement joins TRBV10-3 to TRBJ2-3; possibly TRBD1 or TRBD2 for D (6 bases each). Germline V gives CDR1 ENHRY, CDR2 SYGVKD. V was cut by 6 bases and J by 1 base, with 11 bases left in between. This CDR3 region has 14 residues.

This sequence joins TRBV29-1 and TRBJ2-4, with D hard to call. V lost 6 bases to trimming and J lost 3 bases, with 9 bases between them. From germline, CDR1 is SQVTM and CDR2 ANQGSEA. The CDR3 has 12 amino acids. CDR3 loop: CSVRHLKNIQYF. For the CDR3, the DNA is TGCAGCGTGAGACATCTCAAAAACATTCAGTACTTC.

This clonotype was picked up one time. The chain uses TRBV5-6 and TRBJ1-3; maybe TRBD1 (6 bases). CDR1 SGHDT and CDR2 YYEEEE come from the germline V gene. The V gene lost 2 bases and the J gene lost 2 bases, with 11 bases spanning the gap. The CDR3 sequence is 15 residues long. CDR3 protein: CASSLGTLTGNTIYF. DNA for the CDR3: TGTGCCAGCAGCTTAGGGACACTAACTGGAAACACCATATATTTT.

Only a few counts were recorded for this clonotype. The chain carries TRBV7-9 and TRBJ2-7, with a weak D call TRBD2 (6 bases). V gave up 5 bases and J gave up 2 bases, with 13 bases separating them. CDR1 and CDR2 from the germline V gene are SEHNR and FQNEAQ (reference sequence). The CDR3 covers 14 residues. CDR3 DNA: TGTGCCAGCAGCCCCCTGGGACTCCCCTACGAGCAGTACTTC. This encodes CASSPLGLPYEQYF. Supplemented by reference TRBV7-9 and TRBJ2-7, the full variable domain reads DTGVSQNPRHKITKRGQNVTFRCDPISEHNRLYWYRQTLGQGPEFLTYFQNEAQLEKSRLLSDRFSAERPKGSFSTLEIQRTEQGDSAMYLCASSPLGLPYEQYFGPGTRLTVT.

This clonotype has ten or more counts. The chain joins TRBV7-2 to TRBJ2-7; 8 bases are a match to TRBD1. Per the germline V gene, CDR1 is SGHTA and CDR2 is FQGNSA. CDR3 length: 15 residues. V shed 2 bases and J 1 base; nucleotides not matched to a gene: 4. CDR3 sequence: CASSLQGAESYEQYF. The CDR3 DNA reads as TGTGCCAGCAGCTTACAGGGGGCGGAATCCTACGAGCAGTACTTC.

This chain uses TRBV3-2 with TRBJ2-1; no check of the table's D call, TRBD1, against the DNA was made. TRBV3-2 is annotated as a pseudogene. The CDR3 extends over 15 amino acids. The CDR3 DNA follows: TGTGCCAGCATACTAGGGGGCGAGCCCCTCAATGAGCAGTTCTTC. Its protein is CASILGGEPLNEQFF.

The rearrangement links TRBV20-1 to TRBJ2-1; D might be TRBD1 (6 bases). The CDR3 length is 13 residues. Germline assignment: CDR1 DFQATT and CDR2 SNEGSKA (reference sequence). V was shortened by 2 bases and J by 12 bases, with 17 bases between the two germline ends. CDR3 amino acids: CSARTQLMTGQFF. The CDR3 region has the DNA TGCAGTGCTAGAACCCAATTAATGACAGGGCAGTTCTTC.

This clonotype was recorded many times. The chain recombines TRBV12-3 or TRBV12-4 with TRBJ1-5; a weak D match, TRBD1 (5 bases). The V gene lost 6 bases and the J gene lost 6 bases, with 24 bases spanning the gap. The CDR3 is 17 amino acids. The CDR3 loop reads CASRDLPGPSSGQPQHF. CDR3 nucleotides: TGTGCCAGCAGGGATCTCCCGGGACCTTCTTCGGGTCAGCCCCAGCATTTT.

At least ten counts were recorded for this clonotype. The chain combines TRBV2 with TRBJ1-6; no clear D. V dropped 2 bases and J dropped 7 bases, with 6 bases sitting between them. The CDR3 has 13 amino acids. The germline V gene encodes CDR1 SNHLY and CDR2 FYNNEI. As DNA, the CDR3 is TGTGCCAGCAGTGAAAATGGGAATTCACCCCTCCACTTT. Translation gives CASSENGNSPLHF.

This clonotype has just a few counts. The DNA of the CDR3 is TGTGCCACCAGTGATGTAGGACAGAACAATGAGCAGTTCTTC. Amino acids: CATSDVGQNNEQFF. This chain connects TRBV24-1 to TRBJ2-1; tentative D call: TRBD1 (6 bases). V shed 3 bases and J shed 5 bases, with 10 bases lying between them. This CDR3 spans 14 amino acids. From germline, CDR1 is KGHDR and CDR2 SFDVKD.

The V and J genes are TRBV12-5 and TRBJ2-1; D may match TRBD1 or TRBD2 (6 bases each). CDR1 is LGHNT and CDR2 is FRNRAP in the germline V gene. There are 14 residues in the CDR3. Trimming took off 6 bases at V and 2 bases at J, with 11 bases between the two ends. The chain's CDR3 is CASGGGGPYNEQFF. CDR3 in DNA: TGTGCTAGTGGGGGTGGGGGGCCCTACAATGAGCAGTTCTTC. The entire variable domain, with the rest obtained from reference TRBV12-5 and TRBJ2-1, is as follows: DARVTQTPRHKVTEMGQEVTMRCQPILGHNTVFWYRQTMMQGLELLAYFRNRAPLDDSGMPKDRFSAEMPDATLATLKIQPSEPRDSAVYFCASGGGGPYNEQFFGPGTRLTVL.

This chain links TRBV2 with TRBJ2-4; the D is unclear. Trimming left V 5 bases short and J 13 bases short, with 9 bases between. CDR3 size: 10 residues. CDR1 and CDR2 from the germline V gene are SNHLY and FYNNEI. Here the CDR3 reads CASSFVRQYF. The CDR3, as DNA: TGTGCCAGCAGTTTCGTTCGCCAGTACTTC.